The 6 T cell receptor beta chains reported below all come from one sample, sequenced in a study of blood T cells in healthy people across ages. A J-beta primer mix and a sample-barcoded 5' primer were used in a second PCR of roughly 6 to 12 cycles. One entry per CDR3 protein results from TCRdb running MiXCR on the 5' RACE reads. The repertoire holds under 800,000 distinct CDR3 sequences, with about 21% as singletons. Sequences were obtained from blood. The receptors shown here come from a man aged 65 to 85 in good health.

This clonotype was picked up many times. At one end, the junction sequence differs from germline, possibly due to a read error. This chain uses TRBV5-1 with TRBJ1-1; D unresolved. The germline V gene has CDR1 SGHRS and CDR2 YFSETQ. The CDR3 covers 12 residues. The CDR3 DNA reads TGTGCCAGCAGTTTACAGAACACTGAAGCTTTCTTT. It encodes CASSLQNTEAFF.

J is TRBJ2-1 and V is TRBV20-1; 11 bases match TRBD2. The ends lost 3 bases at V and 4 bases at J; junction bases unmatched: 5. The CDR3 is made up of 15 amino acids. Germline loops: CDR1 DFQATT, CDR2 SNEGSKA (reference sequence). The CDR3 nucleotides read TGCAGTGCTAGTCAGCTAGCGGGAGGATACAATGAGCAGTTCTTC. Its translation: CSASQLAGGYNEQFF.

This clonotype was found a few times. CDR3 sequence (DNA): TGCGCCAGCAGCTTGGAGGGTGGGTCGCGGGAGACCCAGTACTTC. It specifies CASSLEGGSRETQYF. This chain connects TRBV5-1 to TRBJ2-5; D unresolved. The germline gives CDR1 SGHRS, CDR2 YFSETQ. The CDR3 totals 15 residues. V lost 0 bases and J 5 bases, leaving 14 bases between the germline ends.

On this clonotype: With a much larger clone just one base away, this may be a read error. The CDR3 coding sequence is TGCCGCGTTGAACAGGGTTCCGACGAGCAGTACTTC. As protein: CRVEQGSDEQYF. The rearrangement uses TRBV29-1 and TRBJ2-5; possible D gene TRBD1, 6 bases. The assigned J gene may be wrong: the sequence end matches TRBJ2-7 better. The CDR3 runs 12 residues. Germline CDR1 SQVTM, CDR2 ANQGSEA.

This clonotype was counted only a few times. This chain connects TRBV11-3 to TRBJ2-5, with D possibly TRBD1 on 6 matching bases. The length of the CDR3 is 14 residues. The ends were cut back, 5 bases at V and 5 bases at J, with 15 bases in the middle. Germline V gives CDR1 SGHNT, CDR2 YENEEA. The CDR3: CASSRDNSFETQYF. The CDR3 DNA sequence: TGTGCCAGCAGCCGGGACAATTCTTTCGAGACCCAGTACTTC.

This chain links TRBV20-1 with TRBJ2-5; tentatively, D is TRBD2 (6 bases). TRBJ2-7 matches the DNA end more closely, so the J call is doubtful. CDR3 length: 16 amino acids. The germline V gene has CDR1 DFQATT and CDR2 SNEGSKA (reference sequence). This CDR3 reads CSARDLGGVSSYEQYF. CDR3 nucleotides: TGCAGTGCTAGAGATTTGGGCGGGGTAAGCTCCTACGAGCAGTACTTC.